A selection of T cell receptor beta chains follows, all from one sample in a study of a mutant IDH1 vaccine in newly diagnosed glioma. The protocol was immunoSEQ multiplex PCR, while the TCRdb copy is restricted to in-frame clones and leaves out a portion. The table has about 68,000 clones, about four fifths seen once. Here the sequenced sample was PBMCs, taken from a glioma patient treated with radiotherapy, temozolomide or both. These receptors were obtained from a man aged 50 to 59 with glioma. CDR3s include the opening cysteine and the closing phenylalanine or tryptophan. A D gene is named only where the DNA matches it firmly. Size is stated for part of the rows, as once, few or many counts, or as a class when the clone is expanded.

TRBJ1-3,15,NA,NA,TRBV5-1,CASSLNPNSGNTIYF,TGCGCCAGCAGCTTGAATCCAAACTCTGGAAACACCATATATTTT
TRBJ1-2,13,NA,NA,TRBV7-2,CASSTTGLGGYTF,TGTGCCAGCAGCACTACAGGGCTTGGTGGCTACACCTTC
TRBJ1-2,15,NA,TRBD1,TRBV2,CASSEEKGGGYGYTF,TGTGCCAGCAGTGAAGAGAAAGGGGGCGGTTATGGCTACACCTTC
TRBJ2-2,17,NA,TRBD2,TRBV7-2,CASSSRLGTINTGELFF,TGTGCCAGCAGCTCCCGGTTGGGGACTATTAACACCGGGGAGCTGTTTTTT
TRBJ2-2,19,NA,NA,TRBV7-8,CASSFGRQGGHAITGELFF,TGTGCCAGCAGCTTTGGTCGCCAAGGGGGACATGCGATCACCGGGGAGCTGTTTTTT
TRBJ1-6,15,few,NA,TRBV2,CASSWKETVMFTLHF,TGTGCCAGCAGTTGGAAGGAGACAGTTATGTTCACCCTCCACTTT
TRBJ2-7,14,NA,NA,TRBV5-1,CASSLVGDPYEQYF,TGCGCCAGCAGCTTGGTGGGGGATCCCTACGAGCAGTACTTC
TRBJ2-1,11,few,NA,TRBV29-1,CSQGSYNEQFF,TGCAGTCAAGGGTCCTACAATGAGCAGTTCTTC
TRBJ1-2,14,once,NA,TRBV11-2,CASSVSGTDYGYTF,TGTGCCAGCAGCGTCTCCGGGACGGATTATGGCTACACCTTC
TRBJ1-2,14,NA,NA,TRBV5-1,CASSLAGGAYGYTF,TGCGCCAGCAGCTTGGCCGGGGGGGCCTATGGCTACACCTTC
TRBJ1-4,15,NA,NA,TRBV7-2,CASSSLGVGSEKLFF,TGTGCCAGCAGCTCTTTAGGTGTGGGGAGTGAAAAACTGTTTTTT
TRBJ2-4,13,NA,NA,TRBV6-5,CASSYSPDRFQYF,TGTGCCAGCAGTTACTCTCCTGACAGGTTCCAGTACTTC
TRBJ2-2,15,few,NA,TRBV30,CAWSVLPGSTGELFF,TGTGCCTGGAGTGTACTTCCCGGGTCCACCGGGGAGCTGTTTTTT
TRBJ1-2,14,NA,NA,TRBV10-3,CAIKDSSSGYGYTF,TGTGCCATCAAGGACAGTTCTTCAGGGTATGGCTACACCTTC
TRBJ2-3,15,NA,NA,TRBV9,CASSVVGGATDTQYF,TGTGCCAGCAGCGTAGTTGGCGGGGCCACAGATACGCAGTATTTT
TRBJ2-7,14,NA,NA,TRBV10-3,CAICRARSCYEQYF,TGTGCCATCTGTAGAGCGAGAAGCTGCTACGAGCAGTACTTC
TRBJ1-1,15,NA,TRBD1,TRBV19,CASSIRLWDRGETFF,TGTGCCAGTAGTATACGTCTCTGGGACAGGGGCGAGACTTTCTTT
TRBJ1-3,14,NA,NA,TRBV6-5,CASSLSGVENTIYF,TGTGCCAGCAGTTTATCCGGGGTGGAAAACACCATATATTTT
TRBJ2-7,14,NA,NA,TRBV4-3,CASSQRTGAYEQYF,TGCGCCAGCAGCCAACGGACGGGGGCCTACGAGCAGTACTTC
TRBJ2-7,12,NA,NA,TRBV25-1,CASSTGAYEQYF,TGTGCCAGCAGTACAGGAGCATACGAGCAGTACTTC
TRBJ1-1,14,few,NA,TRBV27,CASTSPRTNTEAFF,TGTGCCAGCACGAGCCCCCGGACTAACACTGAAGCTTTCTTT
TRBJ2-2,19,NA,TRBD2,TRBV19,CASSKGLAGDFANTGELFF,TGTGCCAGTAGTAAAGGACTAGCGGGGGACTTCGCGAACACCGGGGAGCTGTTTTTT
TRBJ1-2,12,NA,NA,TRBV19,CASSIQDGGYTF,TGTGCCAGTAGTATCCAGGATGGCGGCTACACCTTC
TRBJ2-3,14,NA,TRBD2,TRBV7-2,CASSLSRLAGTQYF,TGTGCCAGCAGCTTATCCAGACTAGCAGGCACGCAGTATTTT
TRBJ2-3,15,NA,NA,TRBV19,CASSINARQADTQYF,TGTGCCAGTAGTATAAACGCGCGTCAAGCAGATACGCAGTATTTT
TRBJ1-2,15,few,NA,TRBV5-1,CASSLEYNGNYGYTF,TGCGCCAGCAGCTTGGAGTATAACGGGAACTATGGCTACACCTTC
TRBJ1-1,14,NA,NA,TRBV2,CASSAYGPRAEAFF,TGTGCCAGCAGTGCCTACGGGCCGCGGGCTGAAGCTTTCTTT
TRBJ1-1,13,once,NA,TRBV11-2,CASSLGGNTEAFF,TGTGCCAGCAGCTTAGGAGGGAACACTGAAGCTTTCTTT
TRBJ2-7,13,NA,NA,TRBV5-1,CASSVDSPYEQYF,TGCGCCAGCAGTGTGGACAGCCCCTACGAGCAGTACTTC
TRBJ2-2,15,NA,TRBD2,TRBV18,CASSPGLADTGELFF,TGTGCCAGCTCACCGGGACTAGCGGACACCGGGGAGCTGTTTTTT